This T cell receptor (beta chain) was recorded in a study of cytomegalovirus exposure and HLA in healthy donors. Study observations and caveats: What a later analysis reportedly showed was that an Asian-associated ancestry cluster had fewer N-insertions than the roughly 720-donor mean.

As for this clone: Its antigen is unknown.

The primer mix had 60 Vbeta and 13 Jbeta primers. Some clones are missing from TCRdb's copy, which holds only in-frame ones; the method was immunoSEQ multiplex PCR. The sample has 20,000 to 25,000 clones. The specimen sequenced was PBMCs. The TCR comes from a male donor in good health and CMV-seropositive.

As DNA, the CDR3 is TGCGCCAGCAGCTTGTTGACTAGCGGGGCCTACGAGCAGTACTTC. Amino acids: CASSLLTSGAYEQYF. The V gene is TRBV5-1, the J gene TRBJ2-7, with 11 positions matching TRBD2. Trimming removed 1 base from V and 2 bases from J; junction bases left unmatched: 2. From germline, CDR1 is SGHRS and CDR2 YFSETQ. This CDR3 is built from 15 residues.